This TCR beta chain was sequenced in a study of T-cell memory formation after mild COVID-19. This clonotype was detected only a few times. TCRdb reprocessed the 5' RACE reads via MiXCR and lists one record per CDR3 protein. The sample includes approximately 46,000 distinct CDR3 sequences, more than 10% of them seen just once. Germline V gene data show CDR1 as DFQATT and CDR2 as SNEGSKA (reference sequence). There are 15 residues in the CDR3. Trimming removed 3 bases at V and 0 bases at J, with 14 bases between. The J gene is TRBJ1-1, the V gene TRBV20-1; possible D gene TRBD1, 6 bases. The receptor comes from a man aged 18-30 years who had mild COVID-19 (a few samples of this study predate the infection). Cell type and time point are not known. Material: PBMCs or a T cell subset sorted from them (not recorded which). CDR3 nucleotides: TGCAGTGCTAGTGCAGGGGACGGGGTGAACACTGAAGCTTTCTTT. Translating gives CSASAGDGVNTEAFF.